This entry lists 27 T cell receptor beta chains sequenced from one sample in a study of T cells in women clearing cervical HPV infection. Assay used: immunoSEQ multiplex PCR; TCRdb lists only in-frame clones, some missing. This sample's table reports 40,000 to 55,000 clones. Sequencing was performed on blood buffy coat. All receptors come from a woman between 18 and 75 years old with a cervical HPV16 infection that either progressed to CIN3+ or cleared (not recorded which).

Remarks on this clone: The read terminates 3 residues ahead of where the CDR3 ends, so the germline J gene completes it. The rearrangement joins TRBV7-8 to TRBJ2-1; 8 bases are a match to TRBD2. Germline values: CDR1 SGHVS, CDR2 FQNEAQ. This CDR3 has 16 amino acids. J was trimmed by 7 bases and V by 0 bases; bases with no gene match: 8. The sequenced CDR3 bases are TGTGCCAGCAGCTTAGCGGGGAGCGGGAGTAGGAATGAG. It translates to CASSLAGSGSRNE. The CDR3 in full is CASSLAGSGSRNEQFF.

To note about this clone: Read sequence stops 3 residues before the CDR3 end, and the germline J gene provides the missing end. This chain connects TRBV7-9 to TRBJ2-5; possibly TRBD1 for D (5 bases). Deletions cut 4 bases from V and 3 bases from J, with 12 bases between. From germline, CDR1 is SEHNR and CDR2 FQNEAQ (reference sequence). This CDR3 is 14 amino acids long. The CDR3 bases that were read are TGTGCCAGCAGCTCGCATGTGGACAAAGAGACC. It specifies CASSSHVDKET. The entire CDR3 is CASSSHVDKETQYF.

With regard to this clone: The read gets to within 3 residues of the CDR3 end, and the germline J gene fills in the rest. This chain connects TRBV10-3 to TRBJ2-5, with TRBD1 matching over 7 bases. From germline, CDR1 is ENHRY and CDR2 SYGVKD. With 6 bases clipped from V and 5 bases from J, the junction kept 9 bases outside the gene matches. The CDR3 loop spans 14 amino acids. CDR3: CAIRNRQGGETQYF. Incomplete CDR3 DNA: TGTGCCATCAGGAATCGACAGGGTGGGGAGACC.

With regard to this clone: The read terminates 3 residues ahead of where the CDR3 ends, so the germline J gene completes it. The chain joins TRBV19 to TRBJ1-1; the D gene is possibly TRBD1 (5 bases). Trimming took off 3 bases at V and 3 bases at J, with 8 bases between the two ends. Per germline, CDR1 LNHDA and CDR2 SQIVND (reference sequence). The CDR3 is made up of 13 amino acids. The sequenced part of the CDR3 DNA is TGTGCCAGTAGTATCGGGGGGGACACTGAA. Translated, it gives CASSIGGDTE. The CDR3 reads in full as CASSIGGDTEAFF.

The CDR3 sequence: CASSPRGRVDDYTF. The sequenced part of the CDR3 DNA is TGTGCCAGCTCACCACGGGGGCGGGTAGACGAC. The chain carries TRBV18 and TRBJ1-2, with D perhaps matching TRBD1 (6 bases). The read ends 3 residues early relative to the CDR3; the germline J gene fills the gap. The CDR3 totals 14 residues. Germline V gene data show CDR1 as KGHSH and CDR2 as LQKENI. Full variable domain (rest looked up from reference TRBV18 and TRBJ1-2): NAGVMQNPRHLVRRRGQEARLRCSPMKGHSHVYWYRQLPEEGLKFMVYLQKENIIDESGMPKERFSAEFPKEGPSILRIQQVVRGDSAAYFCASSPRGRVDDYTFGSGTRLTVV.

The CDR3 here is CASLSEGDRVSNQPQHF. The CDR3 DNA, read in part, is TGTGCCAGCCTCTCCGAAGGAGACAGGGTCAGCAATCAGCCC. The rearrangement links TRBV6-2 or TRBV6-3 to TRBJ1-5; 7 bases match TRBD1. The read comes to an end 3 residues before the CDR3 does, leaving the germline J gene to fill in the end. The CDR3 sequence is 17 residues long. Trimming cost V 8 bases and J 1 base; bases outside gene matches: 14. In germline, CDR1 is MNHEY, CDR2 SVGEGT.

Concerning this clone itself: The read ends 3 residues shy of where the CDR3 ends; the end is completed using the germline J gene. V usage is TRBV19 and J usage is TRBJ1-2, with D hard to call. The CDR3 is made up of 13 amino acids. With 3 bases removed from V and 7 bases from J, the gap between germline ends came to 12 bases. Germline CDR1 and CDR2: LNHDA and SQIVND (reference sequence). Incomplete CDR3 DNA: TGTGCCAGTAGTATGCGGACTCAGGTTGGC. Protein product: CASSMRTQVG. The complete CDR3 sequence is CASSMRTQVGYTF.

The CDR3 DNA, read in part, is TGTGCCAGCAACTATAACACCGGGGAG. Translated: CASNYNTGE. The CDR3 in full is CASNYNTGELFF. This chain connects TRBV2 to TRBJ2-2; D unclear. The missing CDR3 end, 3 residues past where the read stops, is filled in from the germline J gene. There are 12 residues in the CDR3. The V end lost 7 bases, the J end lost 2 bases, and 5 bases lay between the germline ends. Per the germline V gene, CDR1 is SNHLY and CDR2 is FYNNEI.

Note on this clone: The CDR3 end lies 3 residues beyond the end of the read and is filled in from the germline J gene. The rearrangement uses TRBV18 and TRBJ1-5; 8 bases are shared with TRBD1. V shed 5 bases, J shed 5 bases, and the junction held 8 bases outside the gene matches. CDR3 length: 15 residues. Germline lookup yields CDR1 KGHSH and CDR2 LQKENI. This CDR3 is CASSRGQGGYQPQHF. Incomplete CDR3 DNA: TGTGCCAGCTCAAGAGGACAGGGAGGATATCAGCCC.

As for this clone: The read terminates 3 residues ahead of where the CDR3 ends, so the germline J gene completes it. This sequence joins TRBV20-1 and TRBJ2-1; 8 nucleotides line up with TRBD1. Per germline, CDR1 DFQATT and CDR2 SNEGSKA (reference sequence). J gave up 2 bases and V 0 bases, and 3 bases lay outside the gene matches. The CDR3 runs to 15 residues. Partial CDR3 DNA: TGCAGTGCTAGAGATGACAGGGGACCCTACAATGAG. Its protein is CSARDDRGPYNE. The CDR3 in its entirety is CSARDDRGPYNEQFF.

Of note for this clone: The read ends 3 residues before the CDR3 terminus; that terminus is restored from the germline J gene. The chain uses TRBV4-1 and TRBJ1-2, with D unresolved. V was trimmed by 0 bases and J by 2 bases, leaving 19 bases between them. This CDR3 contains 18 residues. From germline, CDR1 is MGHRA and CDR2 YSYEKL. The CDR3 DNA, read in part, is TGCGCCAGCAGCCAAGAAATCGCAGGTTTCAATGTAAACTATGGC. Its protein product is CASSQEIAGFNVNYG. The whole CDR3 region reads CASSQEIAGFNVNYGYTF.

This chain's CDR3 is CAWDGAGGGAFF. CDR3 bases read: TGTGCCTGGGACGGGGCGGGGGGCGGC. This chain uses TRBV30 with TRBJ1-1; TRBD1 is a possible D gene (6 bases). The read ends 3 residues before the CDR3 terminus; that terminus is restored from the germline J gene. The CDR3 length is 12 residues. Per the germline V gene, CDR1 is GTSNPN and CDR2 is SVGIG (reference sequence). Full variable domain (outside the CDR3, taken from reference TRBV30 and TRBJ1-1): SQTIHQWPATLVQPVGSPLSLECTVEGTSNPNLYWYRQAAGRGLQLLFYSVGIGQISSEVPQNLSASRPQDRQFILSSKKLLLSDSGFYLCAWDGAGGGAFFGQGTRLTVV.

The sequenced part of the CDR3 DNA is TGCAGCGTTGACCGGGACTGGCACACAGATACG. It translates to CSVDRDWHTDT. The CDR3 reads in full as CSVDRDWHTDTQYF. V usage is TRBV29-1 and J usage is TRBJ2-3, with D possibly TRBD2 on 6 matching bases. With the read ending 3 residues before the CDR3 end, the germline J gene is used to fill in that end. Trimming took off 3 bases at V and 2 bases at J, with 12 bases between the two ends. This CDR3 contains 14 residues. Germline CDR1 is SQVTM and CDR2 is ANQGSEA.

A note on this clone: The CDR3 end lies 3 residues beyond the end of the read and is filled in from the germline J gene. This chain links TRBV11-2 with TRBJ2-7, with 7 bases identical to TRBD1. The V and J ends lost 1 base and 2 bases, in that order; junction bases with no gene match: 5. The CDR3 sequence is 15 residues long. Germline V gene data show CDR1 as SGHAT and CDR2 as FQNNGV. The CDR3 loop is CASSLVAQGPYEQYF. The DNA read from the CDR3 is TGTGCCAGCAGCTTAGTGGCACAGGGGCCCTACGAG.

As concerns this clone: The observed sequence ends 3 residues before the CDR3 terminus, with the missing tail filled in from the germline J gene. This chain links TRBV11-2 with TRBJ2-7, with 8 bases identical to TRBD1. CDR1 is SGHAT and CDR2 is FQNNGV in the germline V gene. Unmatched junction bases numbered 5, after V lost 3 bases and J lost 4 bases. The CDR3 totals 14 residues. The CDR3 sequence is CASSFAGGKYEQYF. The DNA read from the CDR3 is TGTGCCAGCAGCTTTGCAGGGGGCAAGTACGAG.

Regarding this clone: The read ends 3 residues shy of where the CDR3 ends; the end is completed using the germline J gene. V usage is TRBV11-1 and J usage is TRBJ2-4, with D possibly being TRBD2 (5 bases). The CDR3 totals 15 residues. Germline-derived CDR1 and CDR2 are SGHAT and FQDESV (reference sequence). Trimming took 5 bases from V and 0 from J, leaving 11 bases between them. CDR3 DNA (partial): TGTGCCAGCAGCCCCCCCGAGGGAGCCAAAAACATT. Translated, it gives CASSPPEGAKNI. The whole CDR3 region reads CASSPPEGAKNIQYF.

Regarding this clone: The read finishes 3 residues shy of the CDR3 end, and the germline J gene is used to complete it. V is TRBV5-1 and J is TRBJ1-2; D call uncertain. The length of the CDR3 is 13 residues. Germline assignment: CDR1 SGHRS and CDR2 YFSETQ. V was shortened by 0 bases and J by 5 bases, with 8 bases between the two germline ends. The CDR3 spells CASSLEQWYGYTF. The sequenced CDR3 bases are TGCGCCAGCAGCTTGGAACAGTGGTATGGC.

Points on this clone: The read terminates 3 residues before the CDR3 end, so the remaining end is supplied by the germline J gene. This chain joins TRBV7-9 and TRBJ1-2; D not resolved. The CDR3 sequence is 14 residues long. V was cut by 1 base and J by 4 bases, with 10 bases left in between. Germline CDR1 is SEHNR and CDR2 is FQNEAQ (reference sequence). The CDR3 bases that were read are TGTGCCAGCAGCTTAGAAGTTCTAGTCTATGGC. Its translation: CASSLEVLVYG. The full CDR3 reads CASSLEVLVYGYTF.

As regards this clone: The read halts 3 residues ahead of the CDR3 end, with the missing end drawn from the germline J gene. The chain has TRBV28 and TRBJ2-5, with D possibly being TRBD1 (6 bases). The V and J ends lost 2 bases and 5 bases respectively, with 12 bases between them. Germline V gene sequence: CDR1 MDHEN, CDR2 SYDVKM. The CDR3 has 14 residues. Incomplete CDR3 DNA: TGTGCCAGCAGTTTACGCAATAGGGGGGAGACC. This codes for CASSLRNRGET. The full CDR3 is CASSLRNRGETQYF.

CDR3 DNA (partial): TGTGCCAGTAGTTCCCCGCACGACGCGGGTACG. Translation: CASSSPHDAGT. The complete CDR3 protein is CASSSPHDAGTQYF. This chain links TRBV19 with TRBJ2-3; D might be TRBD2 (5 bases). The CDR3 extends 3 residues past the end of the read, so its final part is completed from the germline J gene. Trimming left V 5 bases short and J 8 bases short, with 17 bases between. This CDR3 spans 14 amino acids. Germline CDR1 and CDR2: LNHDA and SQIVND (reference sequence).

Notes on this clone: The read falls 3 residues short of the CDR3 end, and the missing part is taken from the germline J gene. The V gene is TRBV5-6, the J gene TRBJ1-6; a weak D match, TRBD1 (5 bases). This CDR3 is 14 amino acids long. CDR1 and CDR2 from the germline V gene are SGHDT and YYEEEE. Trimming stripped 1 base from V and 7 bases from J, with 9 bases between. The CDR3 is CASSLYRNNSPLHF. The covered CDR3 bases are TGTGCCAGCAGCTTGTACAGGAACAATTCACCC.

CDR3 DNA, as far as it was read: TGTGCCAGCAGCTTGAGCAAAAAA. It yields the protein CASSLSKK. The full CDR3 protein is CASSLSKKLFF. The chain has TRBV11-2 and TRBJ1-4; no clear D gene. The read is 3 residues too short to cover the CDR3 end, so that end is filled in from the germline J gene. CDR3 length: 11 amino acids. Germline values: CDR1 SGHAT, CDR2 FQNNGV. V lost 3 bases and J lost 9, with 5 bases in between.

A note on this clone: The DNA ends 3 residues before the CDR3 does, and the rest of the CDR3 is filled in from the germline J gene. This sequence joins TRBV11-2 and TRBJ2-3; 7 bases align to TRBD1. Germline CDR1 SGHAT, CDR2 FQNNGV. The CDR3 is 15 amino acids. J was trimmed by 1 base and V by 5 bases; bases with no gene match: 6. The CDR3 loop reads CASSPFGQGTDTQYF. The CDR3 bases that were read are TGTGCCAGCAGCCCATTTGGACAGGGCACAGATACG.

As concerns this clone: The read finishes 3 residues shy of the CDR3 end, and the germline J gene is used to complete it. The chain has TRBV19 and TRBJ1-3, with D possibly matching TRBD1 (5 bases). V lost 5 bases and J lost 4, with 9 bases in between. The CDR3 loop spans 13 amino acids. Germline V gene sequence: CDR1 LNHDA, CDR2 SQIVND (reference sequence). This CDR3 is CASSSTDGNTIYF. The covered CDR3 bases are TGTGCCAGTAGTTCGACAGACGGAAACACC.

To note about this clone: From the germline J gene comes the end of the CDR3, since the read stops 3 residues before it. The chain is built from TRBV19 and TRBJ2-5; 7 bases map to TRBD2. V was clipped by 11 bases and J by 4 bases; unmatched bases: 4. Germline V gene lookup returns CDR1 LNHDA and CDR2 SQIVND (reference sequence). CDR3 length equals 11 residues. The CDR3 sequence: CACGGTETQYF. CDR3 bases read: TGTGCCTGCGGGGGAACAGAGACC.

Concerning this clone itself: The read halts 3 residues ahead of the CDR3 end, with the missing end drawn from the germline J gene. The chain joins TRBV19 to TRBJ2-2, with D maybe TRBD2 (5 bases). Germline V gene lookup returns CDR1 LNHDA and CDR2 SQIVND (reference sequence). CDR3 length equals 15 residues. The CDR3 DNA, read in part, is TGTGCCAGTAACCCCTCCTGGGCGGGTCGTGAAAAG. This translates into CASNPSWAGREK. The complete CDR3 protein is CASNPSWAGREKLFF.

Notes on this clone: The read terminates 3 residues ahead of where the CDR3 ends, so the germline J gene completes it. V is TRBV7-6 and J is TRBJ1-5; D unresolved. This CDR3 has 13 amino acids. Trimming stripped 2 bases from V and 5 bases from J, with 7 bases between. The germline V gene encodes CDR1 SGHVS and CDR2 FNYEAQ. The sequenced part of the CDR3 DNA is TGTGCCAGCAGCTTACAGATGGATCAGCCC. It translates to CASSLQMDQP. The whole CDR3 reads CASSLQMDQPQHF.